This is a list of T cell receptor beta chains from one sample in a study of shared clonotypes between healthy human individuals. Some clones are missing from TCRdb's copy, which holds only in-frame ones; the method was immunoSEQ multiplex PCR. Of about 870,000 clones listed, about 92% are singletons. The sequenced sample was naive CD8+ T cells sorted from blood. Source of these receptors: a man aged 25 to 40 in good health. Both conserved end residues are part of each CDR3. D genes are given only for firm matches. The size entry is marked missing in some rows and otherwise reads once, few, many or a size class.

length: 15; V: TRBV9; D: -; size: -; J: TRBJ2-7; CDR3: CASSVDATTHDEQYF; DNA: TGTGCCAGCAGCGTGGACGCTACCACCCACGACGAGCAGTACTTC
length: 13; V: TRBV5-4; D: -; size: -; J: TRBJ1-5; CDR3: CASSFHGGQPQHF; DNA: TGTGCCAGCAGTTTCCACGGGGGGCAGCCCCAGCATTTT
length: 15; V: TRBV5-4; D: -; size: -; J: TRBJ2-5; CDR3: CASSSTGTLQETQYF; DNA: TGTGCCAGCAGCTCCACGGGGACCCTCCAAGAGACCCAGTACTTC
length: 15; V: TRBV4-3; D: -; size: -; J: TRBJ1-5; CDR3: CASSQDQNSNQPQHF; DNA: TGCGCCAGCAGCCAAGATCAGAATAGCAATCAGCCCCAGCATTTT
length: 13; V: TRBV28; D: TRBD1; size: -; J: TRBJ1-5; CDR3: CASNDRGSQPQHF; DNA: TGTGCCAGTAATGACAGGGGAAGTCAGCCCCAGCATTTT
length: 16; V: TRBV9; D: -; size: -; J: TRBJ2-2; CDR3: CASSGRGAGGTGELFF; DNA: TGTGCCAGCAGCGGAAGGGGGGCAGGAGGGACCGGGGAGCTGTTTTTT
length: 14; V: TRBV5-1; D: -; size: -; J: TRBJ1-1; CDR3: CASSLGGQGREAFF; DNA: TGCGCCAGCAGCTTGGGAGGTCAGGGGCGAGAAGCTTTCTTT
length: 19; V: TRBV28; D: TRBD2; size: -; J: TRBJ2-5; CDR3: CASSPRTSGTPWRGETQYF; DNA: TGTGCCAGCAGTCCGCGGACTAGCGGGACGCCCTGGAGGGGAGAGACCCAGTACTTC
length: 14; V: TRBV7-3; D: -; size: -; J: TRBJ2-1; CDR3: CASSFSSSYNEQFF; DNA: TGTGCCAGCAGCTTCTCAAGCTCCTACAATGAGCAGTTCTTC
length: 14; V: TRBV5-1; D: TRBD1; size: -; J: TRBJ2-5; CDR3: CASSQGTDQETQYF; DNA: TGCGCCAGCAGCCAAGGGACAGACCAAGAGACCCAGTACTTC
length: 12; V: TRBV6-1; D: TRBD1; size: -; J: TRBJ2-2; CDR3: CANRGDTGELFF; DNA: TGTGCCAACAGGGGGGACACCGGGGAGCTGTTTTTT
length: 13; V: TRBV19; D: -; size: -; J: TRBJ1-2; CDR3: CASSIGTYYGYTF; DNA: TGTGCCAGTAGTATCGGCACGTACTATGGCTACACCTTC
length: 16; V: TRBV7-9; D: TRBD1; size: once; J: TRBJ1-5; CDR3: CASSGSGQVFNQPQHF; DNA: TGTGCCAGCAGCGGAAGTGGACAGGTTTTCAATCAGCCCCAGCATTTT
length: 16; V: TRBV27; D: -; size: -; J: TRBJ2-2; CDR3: CASSLNPGTLTGELFF; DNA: TGTGCCAGCAGTTTAAACCCAGGGACGCTCACCGGGGAGCTGTTTTTT
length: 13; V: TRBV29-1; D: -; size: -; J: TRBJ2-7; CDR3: CSVLGPLSYEQYF; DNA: TGCAGCGTTCTTGGACCCCTCTCCTACGAGCAGTACTTC
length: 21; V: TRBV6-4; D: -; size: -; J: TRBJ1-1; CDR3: CASSDLLPLKTRPKVATEAFF; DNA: TGTGCCAGCAGTGACCTACTCCCCCTTAAGACACGCCCTAAGGTGGCGACTGAAGCTTTCTTT
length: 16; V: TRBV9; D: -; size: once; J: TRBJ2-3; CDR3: CASSVGGGMPTDTQYF; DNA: TGTGCCAGCAGCGTAGGAGGGGGAATGCCGACAGATACGCAGTATTTT